The T cell receptor beta chain under discussion was sequenced for a study of cytotoxic CD8 clonotypes in ibrutinib-treated CLL. General study points: Sampling time points were not equivalent between sustained-remission and progressing patients.

With regard to this clone: Its antigen is currently unknown.

Sequencing used immunoSEQ multiplex PCR; TCRdb keeps in-frame clones, though not all of them. The profile shows under 300,000 clones, roughly 76% of them singletons. The trim removed 1 base at V and 5 bases at J, leaving 9 bases unmatched. The CDR3 length is 18 residues. Per germline, CDR1 MGHRA and CDR2 YSYEKL. The sequencing here drew on PBMCs, taken at disease progression, from a patient treated with ibrutinib. The chain recombines TRBV4-1 with TRBJ2-3; 13 bases are shared with TRBD2. The sequence came from a human donor with chronic lymphocytic leukemia. This CDR3 is CASSQGLLAGGPVDTQYF. The DNA for the CDR3 is TGCGCCAGCAGCCAAGGTTTACTAGCGGGGGGGCCAGTAGATACGCAGTATTTT.